This record covers a single T cell receptor beta chain. In the original processing: Nucleated cell counts were estimated from reference gene primer amplification. Clones were sequenced by immunoSEQ multiplex PCR, and TCRdb holds only the in-frame ones, with some missing. D and trimming were read from the DNA, whereas the V and J calls and clone size are those reported in that table. There are tens of thousands of clones in the sample; roughly 86% occur only once, and 5.5% to 8% lies in the top ten. Germline V gene data show CDR1 as SNHLY and CDR2 as FYNNEI. The CDR3 totals 12 residues. Trimming took 8 bases from V and 9 from J; bases not matched to a gene: 8. The sample belongs to a study of blood T cell repertoires in COVID-19. For the study at large: Acute and convalescent COVID-19 samples came from the United States, Italy and Spain. T cells, B-cell-depleted T cells, or PBMCs supplied cDNA or gDNA.

The sequenced sample consisted of peripheral blood. This clonotype originated in a man aged 50-60 years with active COVID-19. J is TRBJ2-3 and V is TRBV2; 7 nucleotides line up with TRBD1. The CDR3 spells CASEWGQWTQYF. CDR3 in DNA: TGTGCCAGCGAGTGGGGACAGTGGACGCAGTATTTT.